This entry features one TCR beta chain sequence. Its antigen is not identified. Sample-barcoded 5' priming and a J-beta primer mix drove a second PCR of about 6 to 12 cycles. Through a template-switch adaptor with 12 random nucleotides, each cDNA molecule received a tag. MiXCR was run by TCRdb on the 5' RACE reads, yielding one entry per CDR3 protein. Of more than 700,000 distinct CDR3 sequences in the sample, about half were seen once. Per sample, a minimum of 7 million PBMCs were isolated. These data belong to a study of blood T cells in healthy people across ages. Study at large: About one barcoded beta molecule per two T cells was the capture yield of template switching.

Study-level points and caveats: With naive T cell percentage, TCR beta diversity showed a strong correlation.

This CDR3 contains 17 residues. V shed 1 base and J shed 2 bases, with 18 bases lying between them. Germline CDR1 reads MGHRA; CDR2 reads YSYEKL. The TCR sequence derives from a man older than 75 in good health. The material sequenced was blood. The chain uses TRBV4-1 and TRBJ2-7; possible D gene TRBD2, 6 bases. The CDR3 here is CASSQVDFSGVTYEQYF. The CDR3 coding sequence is TGCGCCAGCAGCCAAGTAGATTTTAGCGGAGTGACCTACGAGCAGTACTTC.